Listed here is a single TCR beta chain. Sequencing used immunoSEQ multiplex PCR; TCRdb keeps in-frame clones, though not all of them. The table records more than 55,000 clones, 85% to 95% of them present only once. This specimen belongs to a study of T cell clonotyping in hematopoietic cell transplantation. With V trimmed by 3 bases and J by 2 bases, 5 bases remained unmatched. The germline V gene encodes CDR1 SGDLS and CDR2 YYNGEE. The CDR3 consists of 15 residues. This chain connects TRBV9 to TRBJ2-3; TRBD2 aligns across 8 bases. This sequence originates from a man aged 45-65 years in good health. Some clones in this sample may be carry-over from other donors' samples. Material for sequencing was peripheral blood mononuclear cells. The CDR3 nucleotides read TGTGCCAGCAGCGAGCGGGGGTATTTCACAGATACGCAGTATTTT. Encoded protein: CASSERGYFTDTQYF.